The subject of this entry is one TCR beta chain. Its cognate antigen has yet to be identified. No clone much larger than this one lies a single base away; base qualities are absent. From about 10,000 to 100,000 sorted cells per subset, genomic DNA was extracted using the DNeasy Blood and Tissue Kit. The TCRbeta V-J or V-D-J regions were sequenced and mapped through the immunoSEQ service, and coverage above 10x per sample was achieved. The published analysis was carried out like this. Analysis was restricted to productive rearrangements exported from the immunoSEQ Analyzer platform, and clonality was assessed using the 500 most abundant clones. The Morisita-Horn similarity index and the Jaccard index were used to quantify repertoire overlap between populations. In about 6 cancer patients, Morisita-Horn similarity was measured between the TCR repertoires of CD8 T-cell subsets. Imported from immuneACCESS, the table was reduced by TCRdb to in-frame sequences with V and J called. These copies leave out some clones; in studies compared against another copy, an unresolved V gene accounts for under half, and the cause of the remainder is not known. For V, J and clone size, that table is used; D and trimming come from the DNA. The table for this sample lists about 15,000 clones; over 80% of them were counted only once. The ten largest clones capture about 4.6% of the sample.

At the time of sample collection the patients were not on therapy, although prior treatments varied from chemotherapy, radiotherapy, surgery and immunotherapy to no treatment. After thawing, cells were enriched for T lymphocytes using a negative-selection kit, and EpCAM beads were added for tumor-infiltrating lymphocytes. Memory CD8 T cells were sorted as CD8+CD4-CD45RA- cells regardless of CCR7 expression. Peripheral blood mononuclear cells were obtained using a Ficoll-Paque PLUS gradient and were cryopreserved prior to analysis. Populations were sorted on a FACSAria II to 98% to 99% purity, and the cell pellets were frozen for TCR sequencing without being cultured. This entry is derived from a study of CD39 and CD103 CD8 tumor-infiltrating T cells (dated by TCRdb to 2017 to 2018). Background on the whole study: The repertoire comparisons shown came from four patients: one with an HPV-positive HNSCC, one with an HPV-negative HNSCC, one with ovarian cancer and one with melanoma. Deep sequencing of TCRbeta CDR3 was used to compare the repertoires of CD8 TIL subsets, defined by CD103 and CD39, with those of peripheral memory CD8 T cells. Findings and caveats that apply to the study as a whole: Clonotypes from DN TILs largely overlapped with peripheral memory CD8 repertoires, while clonotypes from DP TILs were only rarely found in blood or uninvolved lymph node. DP CD8 TILs appeared to be more oligoclonal than DN and SP CD8 TILs and blood memory CD8 T cells, with roughly 55-86% covered by the top 30 clonotypes.

CDR1 and CDR2 (SEHNR, FQNEAQ) derive from the germline V gene (reference sequence). CDR3 length: 13 amino acids, cysteine to phenylalanine. Solely the CDR3 DNA is kept, with 39 bases framed from the first base. The V and J ends are trimmed by 8 bases and 4 bases, leaving 12 bases between them. The chain is made from TRBV7-9 and TRBJ1-5, and perhaps TRBD1 as D gene, on 5 matching bases. Material: CD8+ T cells sorted from blood. The sample's cell subset or site, from its label and the paper: total memory CD8 T cells (CD45RA-CCR7+/-) from blood or uninvolved lymph node. The clonotype was recovered from a human donor with head and neck squamous cell carcinoma. The DNA reads TGTGCCAGCGGGGGGTTACTAAATCAGCCCCAGCATTTT. This is translated as CASGGLLNQPQHF.